Listed here are 32 T cell receptor beta chains from one sample, sequenced in a study of control samples from healthy donors and cancer patients. Sequenced by immunoSEQ multiplex PCR; TCRdb stores in-frame clones only, minus some. In the table there are about 19,000 clones, roughly 80% of which are singletons. Material for sequencing was PBMCs. These receptors were collected from an elderly man with head and neck cancer.

V usage is TRBV11-1 and J usage is TRBJ1-2, with a weak D call TRBD1 (5 bases). The CDR3 is 15 residues long. The ends were cut back, 1 base at V and 2 bases at J, with 11 bases in the middle. The germline V gene encodes CDR1 SGHAT and CDR2 FQDESV (reference sequence). As DNA, the CDR3 is TGTGCCAGCAGCTTAGAGCGGGGGGACAACTATGGCTACACCTTC. It encodes CASSLERGDNYGYTF. The full variable domain, in which reference TRBV11-1 and TRBJ1-2 provide the parts outside the CDR3, is EAEVAQSPRYKITEKSQAVAFWCDPISGHATLYWYRQILGQGPELLVQFQDESVVDDSQLPKDRFSAERLKGVDSTLKIQPAELGDSAMYLCASSLERGDNYGYTFGSGTRLTVV.

The J gene is TRBJ1-1, the V gene TRBV27, with a tentative D call TRBD1 (6 bases). This CDR3 is 14 amino acids long. V was clipped by 6 bases and J by 5 bases, with 16 bases between them. Germline V gene lookup returns CDR1 MNHEY and CDR2 SMNVEV (reference sequence). In DNA form, the CDR3 reads TGTGCCAGCAGGCCGACAGGAGGGGGTACTGAAGCTTTCTTT. The encoded protein is CASRPTGGGTEAFF.

This sequence joins TRBV3-1 (or the pseudogene TRBV3-2) and TRBJ1-1; D not certain. The germline V gene has CDR1 LGHDT and CDR2 YNNKEL (reference sequence). The CDR3 sequence is 16 residues long. V dropped 0 bases and J dropped 6 bases, with 17 bases sitting between them. The CDR3 DNA is TGTGCCAGCAGCCAAGATCTGATCGTGGGAGGCGCTGAAGCTTTCTTT. As protein: CASSQDLIVGGAEAFF.

This clone was detected a few times. The rearrangement joins TRBV2 to TRBJ2-7; maybe TRBD2 (7 bases). This CDR3 is 14 amino acids long. Germline loops: CDR1 SNHLY, CDR2 FYNNEI. V was clipped by 5 bases and J by 6 bases, with 17 bases between them. For the CDR3, the DNA is TGTGCCAGCAGTTCTGAGGGGGGGTGGCGCGAGCAGTACTTC. As protein: CASSSEGGWREQYF.

The V gene is TRBV19, the J gene TRBJ2-7; tentatively, D is TRBD1 or TRBD2 (5 bases each). CDR1 and CDR2 (germline): LNHDA, SQIVND (reference sequence). The CDR3 runs to 12 residues. V dropped 9 bases and J dropped 7 bases, with 16 bases sitting between them. CDR3 loop: CASTSGEGEQYF. As DNA, the CDR3 is TGTGCCAGCACGTCGGGTGAGGGGGAGCAGTACTTC.

This chain uses TRBV11-2 with TRBJ2-1; D perhaps matches TRBD1 (5 bases). CDR3 size: 16 residues. Per germline, CDR1 SGHAT and CDR2 FQNNGV. Trimming pared 5 bases from V and 0 bases from J, leaving 14 bases between. The CDR3 loop is CASSTLRASSYNEQFF. CDR3 sequence (DNA): TGTGCCAGCAGCACCCTCAGGGCAAGCTCCTACAATGAGCAGTTCTTC. The full variable domain, rest sourced from reference TRBV11-2 and TRBJ2-1, is EAGVAQSPRYKIIEKRQSVAFWCNPISGHATLYWYQQILGQGPKLLIQFQNNGVVDDSQLPKDRFSAERLKGVDSTLKIQPAKLEDSAVYLCASSTLRASSYNEQFFGPGTRLTVL.

This clone has a handful of counts. The chain couples TRBV9 to TRBJ2-2; 8 bases map to TRBD1. The germline V gene encodes CDR1 SGDLS and CDR2 YYNGEE. This CDR3 is 17 amino acids long. J was trimmed by 4 bases and V by 3 bases; bases with no gene match: 11. CDR3 coding DNA: TGTGCCAGCAGCGCACGGCCCGGGACAGGTTTCACCGGGGAGCTGTTTTTT. Amino acid sequence: CASSARPGTGFTGELFF.

The chain is built from TRBV6-4 and TRBJ2-1, with 7 nucleotides matching TRBD2. J lost 3 bases, V lost 6 bases, and 5 bases had no gene match. The CDR3 runs 14 residues. The V gene's germline CDR1 is MRHNA and CDR2 SNTAGT. CDR3 loop: CASSRREDYNEQFF. The CDR3 DNA reads TGTGCCAGCAGCCGCCGGGAGGACTACAATGAGCAGTTCTTC.

The chain couples TRBV9 to TRBJ2-1; TRBD2 matches at 8 bases. The CDR3 consists of 15 residues. The V gene's germline CDR1 is SGDLS and CDR2 YYNGEE. V dropped 4 bases and J dropped 4; count of bases not matched to a gene: 7. The DNA of the CDR3 is TGTGCCAGCAGCCCACGACTAGCGCCTTACAATGAGCAGTTCTTC. Amino acid sequence: CASSPRLAPYNEQFF.

The chain has TRBV5-4 and TRBJ2-3; 9 nucleotides match TRBD2. The CDR3 has 13 residues. Germline CDR1 reads SGHNT; CDR2 reads YYREEE (reference sequence). Trimming took 2 bases from V and 10 from J; bases not matched to a gene: 5. The CDR3 sequence is CASSLAGGSPQYF. CDR3 nucleotide sequence: TGTGCCAGCAGCTTAGCGGGGGGAAGCCCGCAGTATTTT.

The rearrangement uses TRBV7-6 and TRBJ2-3, with D uncertain. In germline, CDR1 is SGHVS, CDR2 FNYEAQ. The CDR3 contains 14 residues. V was clipped by 0 bases and J by 1 base, with 5 bases between them. CDR3 DNA sequence: TGTGCCAGCAGCTTAGCCAGCCGCACAGATACGCAGTATTTT. As protein: CASSLASRTDTQYF.

V is TRBV11-2 and J is TRBJ1-4; 7 bases are shared with TRBD1. Germline V gene data show CDR1 as SGHAT and CDR2 as FQNNGV. The CDR3 consists of 13 residues. V gave up 0 bases and J gave up 14 bases; unmatched junction bases: 6. In nucleotides, the CDR3 is TGTGCCAGCAGCTTAGATGGACAGGTCGGTCTGTTTTTT. Residues: CASSLDGQVGLFF.

This clone was seen just once. V and J are TRBV6-5 and TRBJ2-1, with D maybe TRBD1 (5 bases). V was shortened by 4 bases and J by 7 bases, with 17 bases between the two germline ends. Germline assignment: CDR1 MNHEY and CDR2 SVGAGI. The CDR3 loop spans 15 amino acids. CDR3 nucleotides: TGTGCCAGCAGTTCCCTCAGGACAATAAGGAATGAGCAGTTCTTC. Translating gives CASSSLRTIRNEQFF.

In DNA form, the CDR3 reads TGTGCCAGCAGTTACTCGTACCCCGGGACAGCCTACGAGCAGTACTTC. Translated: CASSYSYPGTAYEQYF. The chain combines TRBV6-5 with TRBJ2-7, with TRBD1 matching over 7 bases. Germline CDR1 is MNHEY and CDR2 is SVGAGI. The CDR3 is 16 residues long. V shed 0 bases and J 2 bases; nucleotides not matched to a gene: 7.

V usage is TRBV11-3 and J usage is TRBJ2-5; 7 bases fit TRBD2. V lost 1 base to trimming and J lost 4 bases; unmatched junction nucleotides: 6. Germline V gives CDR1 SGHNT, CDR2 YENEEA. This CDR3 contains 15 residues. CDR3 in DNA: TGTGCCAGCAGCTTAGGGGGGGGACTTGGAGAGACCCAGTACTTC. Protein sequence: CASSLGGGLGETQYF.

This rearrangement joins TRBV7-9 to TRBJ2-5; weak D call: TRBD2 (7 bases). The germline V and J ends were trimmed by 4 bases and 4 bases, with 10 bases remaining between them. From germline, CDR1 is SEHNR and CDR2 FQNEAQ (reference sequence). The CDR3 contains 13 residues. The CDR3 region has the DNA TGTGCCAGCAGCTCCCGGGGGGCAGAGACCCAGTACTTC. Its translation is CASSSRGAETQYF.

A few counts support this clone. The chain carries TRBV18 and TRBJ1-4; D might be TRBD1 (5 bases). The CDR3 loop spans 13 amino acids. V was trimmed by 4 bases and J by 2 bases, leaving 5 bases between them. CDR1 and CDR2 (germline): KGHSH, LQKENI. CDR3 nucleotide sequence: TGTGCCAGCTCACAGGGGACTAATGAAAAACTGTTTTTT. This encodes CASSQGTNEKLFF.

The J gene is TRBJ2-2, the V gene TRBV6-2 or TRBV6-3; a weak D match, TRBD2 (5 bases). Per germline, CDR1 MNHEY and CDR2 SVGEGT. Between the trimmed V and J ends, which lost 4 bases and 1 base, there was a span of 10 bases. The CDR3 totals 15 residues. The CDR3 loop reads CASSSLALNTGELFF. The CDR3 bases are TGTGCCAGCAGTTCCTTAGCGTTGAACACCGGGGAGCTGTTTTTT.

The chain couples TRBV2 to TRBJ2-7; D call uncertain. The ends were cut back, 3 bases at V and 3 bases at J, with 15 bases in the middle. This CDR3 is 15 amino acids long. Germline V gene data show CDR1 as SNHLY and CDR2 as FYNNEI. DNA of the CDR3: TGTGCCAGCAGTGAGAAGCTAAATGCTCACTACGAGCAGTACTTC. It is translated as CASSEKLNAHYEQYF.

Notes on this clone: The junction shows a germline mismatch at one end, possibly a read error. The V and J genes are TRBV6-5 and TRBJ1-1; no definite D call. The CDR3 length is 12 residues. Germline CDR1 is MNHEY and CDR2 is SVGAGI. As DNA, the CDR3 is TGTGCCGGCAGGATTCTGAACACTGAAGCTTTCTTT. It translates to CAGRILNTEAFF.

V gene TRBV11-1 combines with J gene TRBJ2-1; D is perhaps TRBD1 (5 bases). The germline V and J ends were trimmed by 2 bases and 9 bases, with 11 bases remaining between them. This CDR3 contains 13 residues. CDR1 is SGHAT and CDR2 is FQDESV in the germline V gene (reference sequence). The CDR3, as DNA: TGTGCCAGCAGCTTACCAGGGAATACTGAGCAGTTCTTC. This sequence encodes CASSLPGNTEQFF.

This clone has only one observation. The chain has TRBV4-1 and TRBJ1-2; the D is unclear. CDR1 and CDR2 (germline): MGHRA, YSYEKL. V was trimmed by 1 base and J by 2 bases, leaving 8 bases between them. The CDR3 is 14 residues long. The CDR3 spells CASSQAGTNYGYTF. As DNA, the CDR3 is TGCGCCAGCAGCCAAGCAGGTACAAACTATGGCTACACCTTC.

V usage is TRBV11-2 and J usage is TRBJ1-3; no clear D gene. V shed 5 bases and J shed 0 bases, with 14 bases lying between them. Germline CDR1 reads SGHAT; CDR2 reads FQNNGV. The CDR3 runs to 16 residues. CDR3 amino acids: CASSPRGPDSGNTIYF. In nucleotides, the CDR3 is TGTGCCAGCAGCCCCCGAGGACCGGACTCTGGAAACACCATATATTTT.

The V gene is TRBV6-6, the J gene TRBJ2-3, with D possibly being TRBD1 or TRBD2 (6 bases each). Germline CDR1 MNHNY, CDR2 SVGAGI (reference sequence). V was clipped by 4 bases and J by 1 base, with 12 bases between them. This CDR3 is built from 15 residues. The CDR3 protein is CASSWLGGRTDTQYF. The CDR3 DNA reads TGTGCCAGCAGTTGGCTCGGGGGCCGCACAGATACGCAGTATTTT.

The table lists this clone with a few counts. The chain employs TRBV7-9 and TRBJ2-2; D is uncertain. The CDR3 runs to 13 residues. V was cut by 5 bases and J by 3 bases, with 7 bases left in between. CDR1 is SEHNR and CDR2 is FQNEAQ in the germline V gene (reference sequence). The CDR3 coding sequence is TGTGCCAGCAGCCGTATCTACACCGGGGAGCTGTTTTTT. Protein: CASSRIYTGELFF.

The chain links TRBV11-2 to TRBJ1-1; TRBD1 agrees at 9 bases. CDR1 and CDR2 (germline): SGHAT, FQNNGV. This CDR3 contains 14 residues. Trimming removed 2 bases from V and 6 bases from J; junction bases left unmatched: 4. This chain's CDR3 is CASSLRTGEAEAFF. Here the CDR3 DNA reads TGTGCCAGCAGCTTAAGGACAGGGGAAGCTGAAGCTTTCTTT.

Here the CDR3 reads CASSQQGASQETQYF. CDR3 bases: TGTGCCAGCAGCCAGCAGGGGGCCTCCCAAGAGACCCAGTACTTC. The chain joins TRBV3-1 (or the pseudogene TRBV3-2) to TRBJ2-5; 8 bases are a match to TRBD1. The CDR3 runs 15 residues. V was pared by 3 bases and J by 1 base, with 4 bases of the junction left unmatched. Per the germline V gene, CDR1 is LGHDT and CDR2 is YNNKEL (reference sequence).

The V call is TRBV7-9, the J call TRBJ2-1; D remains unclear. Trimming pared 4 bases from V and 5 bases from J, leaving 12 bases between. CDR3 length: 14 amino acids. Germline assignment: CDR1 SEHNR and CDR2 FQNEAQ (reference sequence). The CDR3: CASSSLTWDNEQFF. The CDR3 bases are TGTGCCAGCAGCTCTCTAACATGGGACAATGAGCAGTTCTTC.

The chain carries TRBV10-3 and TRBJ2-1; D gene unclear. This CDR3 spans 13 amino acids. Trimming took 7 bases from V and 9 from J, leaving 16 bases between them. The germline gives CDR1 ENHRY, CDR2 SYGVKD. The CDR3 DNA reads as TGTGCCATCATTCCGGACCTGGAAAGTGAGCAGTTCTTC. As protein: CAIIPDLESEQFF.

The genes are TRBV5-4 and TRBJ2-1; D gene unclear. This CDR3 region has 15 residues. V lost 0 bases and J lost 7, with 14 bases in between. Germline V gene sequence: CDR1 SGHNT, CDR2 YYREEE (reference sequence). CDR3 coding DNA: TGTGCCAGCAGCTTGGGTCTAGTGATGTTGAATGAGCAGTTCTTC. Encoded protein: CASSLGLVMLNEQFF.

This clone was seen once. The chain is built from TRBV7-2 and TRBJ1-1, with D possibly matching TRBD1 (6 bases). Trimming shortened V by 6 bases and J by 7 bases, and 18 bases separated the two germline ends. This CDR3 contains 14 residues. CDR1 and CDR2 from the germline V gene are SGHTA and FQGNSA. The CDR3 here is CASRATGTFVEAFF. CDR3 DNA sequence: TGTGCCAGCAGAGCCACCGGGACATTCGTTGAAGCTTTCTTT.

V is TRBV3-1 (or the pseudogene TRBV3-2) and J is TRBJ2-2; perhaps TRBD2 as D (7 bases). The CDR3 contains 18 residues. Per germline, CDR1 LGHDT and CDR2 YNNKEL (reference sequence). The germline V and J ends were trimmed by 4 bases and 2 bases, with 20 bases remaining between them. Here the CDR3 reads CASSRLAGSGTNTGELFF. CDR3 DNA: TGTGCCAGCAGCCGCCTCGCAGGGAGCGGGACAAACACCGGGGAGCTGTTTTTT.